Listed below are T cell receptor beta chains from one sample, sequenced in a study of T cell repertoires in cytomegalovirus infection. TCRdb processed the reads anew with MiXCR; each CDR3 protein has one entry. This sample carries fewer than 1,000,000 distinct CDR3 sequences, about a third of them seen once, and the ten largest clones take around an eighth. For these TCRs, the target antigens are not known. The starting material was cultured CD8+ T cells from PBMCs, obtained from culture after CMV antigen stimulation. These receptors all stem from a human donor in good health (CMV status not recorded). Some clones in this sample may be carry-over from other donors' samples. Both conserved end residues are part of each CDR3. The D gene is left open where the match is weak. A clone size is listed for some rows: how often the clone was seen (once, few, many), or a class if it is expanded.

11	TRBV10-3	TRBJ1-2	.	.	TGTGCCATCAATACGGTCCGCGGCTACACCTTC	CAINTVRGYTF
18	TRBV12-3/TRBV12-4	TRBJ1-4	TRBD1	.	TGTGCCAGCAGTTTAGACCCCCGAAGGGACAGGAAGGGTGAAAAACTGTTTTTT	CASSLDPRRDRKGEKLFF
17	TRBV6-5	TRBJ1-1	.	.	TGTGCCAGCAGTTACTCGATGGCGGGGGCATTGGGCACTGAAGCTTTCTTT	CASSYSMAGALGTEAFF
16	TRBV7-9	TRBJ1-5	TRBD1	many	TGTGCCAGCAGCTTGGGACAGGGTTTCCGCAATCAGCCCCAGCATTTT	CASSLGQGFRNQPQHF
16	TRBV6-1	TRBJ1-2	.	.	TGTGCCAGCAGTGAAAGGGGCAGGGGAGGAAACTATGGCTACACCTTC	CASSERGRGGNYGYTF
14	TRBV7-9	TRBJ2-5	.	few	TGTGCCAGCAGCGGAGAGGGGTCTCCAGAGACCCAGTACTTC	CASSGEGSPETQYF
15	TRBV6-5	TRBJ2-5	TRBD1	few	TGTGCCAGCAGTTACACCGGGACAGTCCAAGAGACCCAGTACTTC	CASSYTGTVQETQYF
14	TRBV7-8	TRBJ2-1	.	few	TGTGCCAGCAGCTCGGACGGTACCTACAATGAGCAGTTCTTC	CASSSDGTYNEQFF
16	TRBV27	TRBJ1-2	TRBD1	few	TGTGCCAGCAGTTTATCGCAGGGGGCGCAGGGCTATGGCTACACCTTC	CASSLSQGAQGYGYTF
16	TRBV4-1	TRBJ2-2	TRBD1	.	TGTGCCAGCAGCCATCCAGGGACAGCGAACACCGGGGAGCTGTTTTTT	CASSHPGTANTGELFF
13	TRBV7-2	TRBJ2-7	.	few	TGTGCCAGCAGCCTCTTAGGGTCCTCCGAGCAGTACTTC	CASSLLGSSEQYF
16	TRBV6-1	TRBJ2-3	TRBD2	few	TGTGCCAGCAGTGAAAACGCGGGGGGGATGACAGATACGCAGTATTTT	CASSENAGGMTDTQYF
14	TRBV5-4	TRBJ1-6	.	few	TGTGCCAGCAGCTTGGAGCAGGAATATTCACCCCTCCACTTT	CASSLEQEYSPLHF
12	TRBV14	TRBJ1-1	.	once	TGTGCCAGCAGCCGACGACGGACTGAAGCTTTCTTT	CASSRRRTEAFF
12	TRBV29-1	TRBJ2-7	.	.	TGCAGCGCCCTCGGGAATTCCTACGAGCAGTACTTC	CSALGNSYEQYF
12	TRBV29-1	TRBJ1-2	.	.	TGCAGCGTTGAGAGTAGGGTCGCTGGCTACACCTTC	CSVESRVAGYTF
14	TRBV5-6	TRBJ1-2	.	few	TGTGCCAGCAGCTTTGGGAGGCCTAGAGACGGCTACACCTTC	CASSFGRPRDGYTF
18	TRBV6-5	TRBJ2-3	TRBD2	many	TGTGCCAGCAGTTACTCAGGAGTAGCGGGGATTCGCACAGATACGCAGTATTTT	CASSYSGVAGIRTDTQYF
18	TRBV7-2	TRBJ2-1	TRBD1	many	TGTGCCAGCAGCTTAGTCAACCAGGGCAGGGGGCCCCACAATGAGCAGTTCTTC	CASSLVNQGRGPHNEQFF
12	TRBV20-1	TRBJ1-4	.	.	TGCAGTGTTCAGGGGACTAATGAAAAACTGTTTTTT	CSVQGTNEKLFF
16	TRBV7-2	TRBJ2-5	TRBD1	.	TGTGCCAGCAGCTTATATGGGACAGGGGGCGCGGGGACCCAGTACTTC	CASSLYGTGGAGTQYF
15	TRBV7-6	TRBJ1-2	TRBD1	many	TGTGCCAGCAGCCTGTACAGGGGATCAGCCTATGGCTACACCTTC	CASSLYRGSAYGYTF
17	TRBV11-3	TRBJ1-1	TRBD1	.	TGTGCCAGCAGCTCCCGACCGGGACAGGGGCCGAACACTGAAGCTTTCTTT	CASSSRPGQGPNTEAFF
14	TRBV4-1	TRBJ2-7	.	few	TGCGCCAGCAGCCAAGAGGCAGGGTCCCTCGAGCAGTACTTC	CASSQEAGSLEQYF
17	TRBV19	TRBJ2-3	.	.	TGTGCCAGTAGTATCTCTACTCAAGCGGGTCTCACAGATACGCAGTATTTT	CASSISTQAGLTDTQYF
14	TRBV6-2/TRBV6-3	TRBJ1-2	.	few	TGTGCCAGCAGGCCTAGTGGAGGAGGACATGGCTACACCTTC	CASRPSGGGHGYTF
15	TRBV7-6	TRBJ2-1	.	many	TGTGCCAGCAGCCCGGGGGTAAACTCCTACAATGAGCAGTTCTTC	CASSPGVNSYNEQFF
16	TRBV12-3/TRBV12-4	TRBJ2-2	TRBD1	few	TGTGCCAGCATCCTGACGACAGGGGGCGACACCGGGGAGCTGTTTTTT	CASILTTGGDTGELFF
12	TRBV4-1	TRBJ1-5	.	few	TGCGCCAGCAGCCAAGTAGGGCAGCCCCAGCATTTT	CASSQVGQPQHF
13	TRBV10-3	TRBJ1-2	.	.	TGTGCCATCAGTGAGTCCTCTAACTATGGCTACACCTTC	CAISESSNYGYTF